Below, 8 T cell receptor beta chains from the same sample are listed, as sequenced in a study of cytomegalovirus exposure and HLA in healthy donors. The study ran its PCR with 60 Vbeta and 13 Jbeta primers. Method: immunoSEQ multiplex PCR; TCRdb's copy keeps in-frame clones and lacks some. The sample includes some 150,000 clones, approximately 79% of them seen just once. The sample comprised PBMCs. These receptors originate from a woman between 45 and 60 years old in good health and CMV-seropositive.

The rearrangement uses TRBV2 and TRBJ2-7, with D possibly TRBD2 on 5 matching bases. The CDR3 is 13 amino acids. Germline CDR1 reads SNHLY; CDR2 reads FYNNEI. Trimming took off 6 bases at V and 7 bases at J, with 16 bases between the two ends. The CDR3, as DNA: TGTGCCAGCAGCCCCACTAGGGCTCGGGAGCAGTACTTC. It codes for CASSPTRAREQYF. Using reference TRBV2 and TRBJ2-7 for the parts outside the CDR3, the full variable domain is EPEVTQTPSHQVTQMGQEVILRCVPISNHLYFYWYRQILGQKVEFLVSFYNNEISEKSEIFDDQFSVERPDGSNFTLKIRSTKLEDSAMYFCASSPTRAREQYFGPGTRLTVT.

The chain employs TRBV18 and TRBJ2-5; TRBD1 is a possible D gene (6 bases). The end of the DNA aligns better with TRBJ2-7, so the J call may be wrong. The CDR3 has 16 amino acids. Germline V gives CDR1 KGHSH, CDR2 LQKENI. The CDR3 region is CASSPPGDTGPYEQYF. The CDR3 region has the DNA TGTGCCAGCTCACCACCGGGGGACACCGGGCCCTACGAGCAGTACTTC.

The chain couples TRBV30 to TRBJ2-7; 8 nucleotides match TRBD1. The ends lost 5 bases at V and 1 base at J; junction bases unmatched: 4. Per the germline V gene, CDR1 is GTSNPN and CDR2 is SVGIG (reference sequence). The CDR3 is made up of 13 amino acids. The CDR3 region is CAWETGDSYEQYF. The CDR3 DNA reads as TGTGCCTGGGAGACAGGGGATTCCTACGAGCAGTACTTC.

CDR3 amino acids: CASSWGLGLGETQYF. CDR3 sequence (DNA): TGTGCCAGCAGCTGGGGACTGGGGCTGGGAGAGACCCAGTACTTC. The chain uses TRBV5-4 and TRBJ2-5; tentatively, D is TRBD2 (6 bases). Germline V lookup: CDR1 SGHNT, CDR2 YYREEE (reference sequence). The CDR3 consists of 15 residues. The ends were cut back, 3 bases at V and 4 bases at J, with 16 bases in the middle.

This clone came up a few times. The chain recombines TRBV25-1 with TRBJ1-2; 10 nucleotides align to TRBD1. After removal of 4 bases from V and 4 bases from J, the junction contained 9 bases not matched to a gene. The CDR3 contains 16 residues. Germline CDR1 is MGHDK and CDR2 is SYGVNS. CDR3 in amino acids: CASSARQGAGGYGYTF. The CDR3 DNA follows: TGTGCCAGCAGTGCCCGACAGGGGGCTGGCGGCTATGGCTACACCTTC.

The J gene is TRBJ1-5, the V gene TRBV18; D gene unclear. Germline values: CDR1 KGHSH, CDR2 LQKENI. The CDR3 sequence is 15 residues long. Trimming removed 3 bases from V and 0 bases from J, with 9 bases in between. The DNA for the CDR3 is TGTGCCAGCTCACCGTCAGGCAATAGCAATCAGCCCCAGCATTTT. This translates into CASSPSGNSNQPQHF.

J is TRBJ2-2 and V is TRBV7-9; 7 bases line up with TRBD1. Germline V CDR1 and CDR2: SEHNR, FQNEAQ (reference sequence). CDR3 length: 16 amino acids. V was clipped by 6 bases and J by 1 base; unmatched bases: 8. The CDR3 coding sequence is TGTGCCAGCAGTTACACCGGGACAGAGAACACCGGGGAGCTGTTTTTT. Its protein product is CASSYTGTENTGELFF.

The gene calls are TRBV28 and TRBJ2-2; 13 bases are shared with TRBD2. The CDR3 contains 18 residues. V lost 10 bases and J lost 6; bases outside the gene matches: 17. Germline V lookup: CDR1 MDHEN, CDR2 SYDVKM. The CDR3 loop reads CATLGQGGTSGGAGELFF. The CDR3 nucleotides read TGTGCCACCCTAGGACAGGGTGGAACTAGCGGGGGGGCCGGGGAGCTGTTTTTT.